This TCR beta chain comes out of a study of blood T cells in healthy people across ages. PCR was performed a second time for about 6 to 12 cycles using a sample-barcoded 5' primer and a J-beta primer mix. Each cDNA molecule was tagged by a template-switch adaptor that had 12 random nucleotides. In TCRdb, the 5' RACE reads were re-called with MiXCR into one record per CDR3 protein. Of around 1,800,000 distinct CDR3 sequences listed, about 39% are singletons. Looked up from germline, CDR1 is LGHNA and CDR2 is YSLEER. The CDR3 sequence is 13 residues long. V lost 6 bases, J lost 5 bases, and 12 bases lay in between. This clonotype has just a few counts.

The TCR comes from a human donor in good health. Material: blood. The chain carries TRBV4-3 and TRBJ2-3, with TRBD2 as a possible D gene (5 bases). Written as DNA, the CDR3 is TGCGCCAGCAGACAACTAGGCCGAGATACGCAGTATTTT. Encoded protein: CASRQLGRDTQYF.